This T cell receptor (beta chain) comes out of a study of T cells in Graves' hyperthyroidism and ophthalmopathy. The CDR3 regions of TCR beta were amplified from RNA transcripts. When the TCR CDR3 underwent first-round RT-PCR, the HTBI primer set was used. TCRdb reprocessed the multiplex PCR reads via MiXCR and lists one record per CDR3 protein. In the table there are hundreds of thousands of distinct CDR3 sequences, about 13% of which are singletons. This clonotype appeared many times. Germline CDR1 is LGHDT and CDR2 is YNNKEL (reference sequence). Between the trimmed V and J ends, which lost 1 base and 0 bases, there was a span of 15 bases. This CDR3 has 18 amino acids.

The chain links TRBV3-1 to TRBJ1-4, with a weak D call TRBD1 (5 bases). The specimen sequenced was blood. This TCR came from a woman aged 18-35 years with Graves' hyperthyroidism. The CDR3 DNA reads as TGTGCCAGCAGCCAAGGCCGAGGACACCTTGCAACTAATGAAAAACTGTTTTTT. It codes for CASSQGRGHLATNEKLFF.